This TCR beta chain was captured by sequencing in a study of T cells in Graves' hyperthyroidism and ophthalmopathy. About the research overall: It was at initial diagnosis, before any treatment, that peripheral blood was collected. Study conclusions and caveats: A model of 13 V-J pairs discriminated ophthalmopathy from stable hyperthyroidism.

It was considered stable Graves' hyperthyroidism when ophthalmopathy did not progress within 18 months. Newly diagnosed patients aged 18 to 65 had hyperthyroidism of under 2 months' duration. In its sample, this clonotype was seen a few times. The antigen remains undetermined. The V end was cut by 6 bases, the J end by 4 bases, with 16 bases between. Germline V gives CDR1 MNHNS, CDR2 SASEGT. The length of the CDR3 is 15 residues. TCR beta CDR3 sequences were amplified from RNA transcripts. The HTBI primer set drove a first-round RT-PCR of the TCR CDR3. TCRdb reprocessed the multiplex PCR reads with MiXCR, giving one entry per CDR3 protein. Among a few hundred thousand distinct CDR3 sequences listed, 15% to 19% were seen once.

The material sequenced was blood. The clonotype originates from a woman aged 18-35 years with Graves' hyperthyroidism. The V gene is TRBV6-1, the J gene TRBJ2-1; D perhaps matches TRBD2 (7 bases). CDR3 sequence (DNA): TGTGCCAGCAGGGGGGGGGGGCGCGTTTACAATGAGCAGTTCTTC. Protein product: CASRGGGRVYNEQFF.